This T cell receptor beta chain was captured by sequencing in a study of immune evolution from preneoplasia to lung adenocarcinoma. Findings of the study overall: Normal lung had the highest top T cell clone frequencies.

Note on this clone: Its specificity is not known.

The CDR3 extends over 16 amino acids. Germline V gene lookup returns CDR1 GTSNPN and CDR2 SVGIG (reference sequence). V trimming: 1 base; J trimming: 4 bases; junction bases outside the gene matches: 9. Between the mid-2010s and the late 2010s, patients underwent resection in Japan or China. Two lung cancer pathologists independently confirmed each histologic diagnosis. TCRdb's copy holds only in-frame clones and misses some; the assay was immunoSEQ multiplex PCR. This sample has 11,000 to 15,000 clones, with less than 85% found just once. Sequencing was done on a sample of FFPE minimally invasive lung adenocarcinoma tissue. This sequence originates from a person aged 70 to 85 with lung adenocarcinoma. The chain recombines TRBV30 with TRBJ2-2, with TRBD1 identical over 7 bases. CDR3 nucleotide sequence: TGTGCCTGGAGTGGGATCGGACAGGCGGGCACCGGGGAGCTGTTTTTT. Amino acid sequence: CAWSGIGQAGTGELFF.